The 2 T cell receptor beta chains presented below share a single source sample, sequenced in a study of blood T cell repertoires in COVID-19. Produced via immunoSEQ multiplex PCR; TCRdb's table is partial and in-frame only. Of a few hundred thousand clones detected, 70% to 90% appear once; the ten largest clones hold approximately 1.4%. Sequencing used peripheral blood. These receptors came from a man older than 75 with acute or convalescent COVID-19.

The chain combines TRBV2 with TRBJ2-7, with D possibly being TRBD1 (6 bases). Germline lookup yields CDR1 SNHLY and CDR2 FYNNEI. V was trimmed by 5 bases and J by 0 bases, leaving 14 bases between them. This CDR3 is built from 15 residues. This chain's CDR3 is CASSSVDRFSYEQYF. As DNA, the CDR3 is TGTGCCAGCAGTTCCGTCGACAGGTTCTCCTACGAGCAGTACTTC.

As concerns this clone: The same CDR3 arises from other DNA sequences in this sample as well. In DNA, the CDR3 is TGTGCCAGCAGCTTTACAGGCGGGAACACTGAAGCTTTCTTT. Protein: CASSFTGGNTEAFF. The chain couples TRBV7-2 to TRBJ1-1; D is possibly TRBD1 (5 bases). Germline V lookup: CDR1 SGHTA, CDR2 FQGNSA. V was pared by 3 bases and J by 1 base, with 9 bases between. This CDR3 spans 14 amino acids.